One and the same sample provided the 8 T cell receptor beta chains below, sequenced in a study of T-cell reconstitution after alpha-beta-depleted transplantation in children. Construction of the TCRbeta library involved unique molecular identifiers. One entry per CDR3 protein, called by TCRdb with MiXCR from the PCR reads. Of around 140,000 distinct CDR3 sequences in the sample, roughly 8.8% were seen once. The specimen comprised PBMCs, mostly from graft donor cells, sampled 180 days after TCRalphabeta/CD19-depleted stem cell transplant. Receptors originate from a female patient aged 2 to 10 who had a stem cell transplant for congenital amegakaryocytic thrombocytopenia, so the T cells may come from the graft donor.

This clonotype was counted ten times or more. This CDR3 is CASSQDGGGTYEQYF. The DNA of the CDR3 is TGTGCCAGCAGCCAAGACGGGGGGGGTACCTACGAGCAGTACTTC. V is TRBV4-2 and J is TRBJ2-7, with 8 bases identical to TRBD2. The CDR3 is 15 residues long. CDR1 LGHNA and CDR2 YNFKEQ come from the germline V gene. With V trimmed by 0 bases and J by 2 bases, 3 bases remained unmatched.

The sample holds many counts of this clonotype. The chain carries TRBV18 and TRBJ2-7; 11 bases fit TRBD1. Germline CDR1 KGHSH, CDR2 LQKENI. The CDR3 sequence is 15 residues long. V lost 6 bases and J lost 2; bases outside the gene matches: 6. The CDR3 DNA reads TGTGCCAGCTCGCCGGGACAGGGGGGAGCCTACGAGCAGTACTTC. Protein sequence: CASSPGQGGAYEQYF.

Ten or more counts support this clonotype. This chain links TRBV5-1 with TRBJ2-1; D might be TRBD1 (8 bases). Germline loops: CDR1 SGHRS, CDR2 YFSETQ. Trimming took off 5 bases at V and 4 bases at J, with 19 bases between the two ends. This CDR3 has 16 residues. CDR3 nucleotide sequence: TGCGCCAGCAGACTACAGGGGGGGCTTATTTACAATGAGCAGTTCTTC. Amino acids: CASRLQGGLIYNEQFF.

This clonotype has just a few counts. The chain recombines TRBV7-2 with TRBJ2-2; TRBD2 matches at 8 bases. V shed 3 bases, J shed 6 bases, and the junction held 9 bases outside the gene matches. The CDR3 is 16 residues long. Per the germline V gene, CDR1 is SGHTA and CDR2 is FQGNSA. CDR3 DNA sequence: TGTGCCAGCAGCTTTAAAGCGGGAGTGGTCGCCGGGGAGCTGTTTTTT. Encoded protein: CASSFKAGVVAGELFF.

The V call is TRBV5-1, the J call TRBJ1-5; perhaps TRBD1 as D (6 bases). This CDR3 has 14 amino acids. Germline V gives CDR1 SGHRS, CDR2 YFSETQ. V was shortened by 0 bases and J by 3 bases, with 7 bases between the two germline ends. The CDR3 spells CASSLGTDNQPQHF. In DNA form, the CDR3 reads TGCGCCAGCAGCTTGGGGACAGACAATCAGCCCCAGCATTTT.

This clonotype was recorded many times. The chain is built from TRBV29-1 and TRBJ2-3; no clear D. Germline V gives CDR1 SQVTM, CDR2 ANQGSEA. Trimming removed 4 bases from V and 0 bases from J, with 14 bases in between. This CDR3 contains 15 residues. For the CDR3, the DNA is TGCAGCGTTGCAAGGTTGGAATATAGCACAGATACGCAGTATTTT. It is translated as CSVARLEYSTDTQYF.

The chain combines TRBV30 with TRBJ2-3; D remains unclear. The CDR3 contains 12 residues. With 2 bases removed from V and 0 bases from J, the gap between germline ends came to 3 bases. In germline, CDR1 is GTSNPN, CDR2 SVGIG (reference sequence). The CDR3 sequence is CAWSPSTDTQYF. CDR3 bases: TGTGCCTGGAGTCCTAGCACAGATACGCAGTATTTT.

Ten or more counts support this clonotype. The V gene is TRBV10-3, the J gene TRBJ2-6; D is perhaps TRBD1 (5 bases). This CDR3 is 16 amino acids long. CDR1 is ENHRY and CDR2 is SYGVKD in the germline V gene. V dropped 6 bases and J dropped 0 bases, with 12 bases sitting between them. CDR3 sequence: CAIRPTESSGANVLTF. CDR3 bases: TGTGCCATCAGACCGACAGAGAGCTCTGGGGCCAACGTCCTGACTTTC.